These T cell receptor beta chains were read from a single sample in a study of early T cells in non-severe SARS-CoV-2 infection. TCRdb called the 5' RACE reads again in MiXCR, with one record for every CDR3 protein. Of 30,000 to 40,000 distinct CDR3 sequences detected, under 6% appear once; the ten largest clones hold 13% to 15%. Specimen: whole blood. These receptors were taken from an adult who was a healthcare worker with PCR-confirmed SARS-CoV-2 infection or an uninfected control (not recorded which). The CDR3 runs from the conserved cysteine through the conserved F or W. D genes are given only for firm matches. Part of the rows lack a size; the others show once, few, many or a class for expanded clones.

d_call,v_call,j_call,clone_size,cdr3_nt,cdr3_aa
TRBD2,TRBV6-2/TRBV6-3,TRBJ2-5,many,TGTGCCAGCAGTCTTCGACTAGCGCTTACATCCTTCCAAGAGACCCAGTACTTC,CASSLRLALTSFQETQYF
NA,TRBV4-3,TRBJ1-1,many,TGCGCCAGCAGCCAAGTGGGGTTGGCAGGGGTAGGGACTGAAGCTTTCTTT,CASSQVGLAGVGTEAFF
NA,TRBV28,TRBJ1-5,many,TGTGCCAGCAGTGAATCCGGGACACAGGGCAACAGACCCCAGCATTTT,CASSESGTQGNRPQHF
NA,TRBV12-3/TRBV12-4,TRBJ2-4,few,TGTGCCAGCAGCCAACAGGGCTACCTGGGCATTCAGTACTTC,CASSQQGYLGIQYF
NA,TRBV3-1,TRBJ2-1,many,TGTGCCAGCAGCCCCTCCCCGCTGGACTACAATGAGCAGTTCTTC,CASSPSPLDYNEQFF
NA,TRBV5-1,TRBJ2-2,few,TGCGCCAGCAGTCGTCAGACAGGGAACACCGGGGAGCTGTTTTTT,CASSRQTGNTGELFF
NA,TRBV28,TRBJ1-6,NA,TGTGCCAGCAGTTTGGTGCGTTCAGGGTCCCCCCTCCACTTT,CASSLVRSGSPLHF
NA,TRBV11-2,TRBJ1-1,few,TGTGCCAGCAGCTTAAGGACAGAGGGTGAAGCTTTCTTT,CASSLRTEGEAFF
NA,TRBV29-1,TRBJ2-2,NA,TGCAGCGCACAGGGTCTAGTCACCGGGGAGCTGTTTTTT,CSAQGLVTGELFF
TRBD2,TRBV6-5,TRBJ2-1,NA,TGTGCCAGCACCGCCTTGGCGGGGGGGGGCAATGAGCAGTTCTTC,CASTALAGGGNEQFF
NA,TRBV23-1,TRBJ1-1,few,TGCGCCAGCAGTCAATCCCCGGGGGGCACTGAAGCTTTCTTT,CASSQSPGGTEAFF
TRBD1,TRBV10-3,TRBJ1-6,few,TGTGCCATCAGTGTGGGACAGGGGGCTAATTCACCCCTCCACTTT,CAISVGQGANSPLHF
TRBD1,TRBV7-9,TRBJ2-7,many,TGTGCCAGCAGCTTAGGACAGGGGGCGCATCGCGAGCAGTACTTC,CASSLGQGAHREQYF
TRBD1,TRBV29-1,TRBJ1-2,many,TGCAGCGTTGAACAGGGGGAAGGGTATGGCTACACCTTC,CSVEQGEGYGYTF
NA,TRBV6-1,TRBJ1-6,NA,TGTGCCAGCAGGGAAATTGGTAATTCACCCCTCCACTTT,CASREIGNSPLHF
NA,TRBV18,TRBJ1-3,few,TGTGCCAGCTCACCATCGAAGGTCTCTGGAAACACCATATATTTT,CASSPSKVSGNTIYF
NA,TRBV20-1,TRBJ2-5,NA,TGCAGTGCTAGAGCCCCTAAGGGGCTCCAAGAGACCCAGTACTTC,CSARAPKGLQETQYF
NA,TRBV14,TRBJ1-2,many,TGTGCCAGCAGCCCCTGGAACCCTCGGGAGCACTATGGCTACACCTTC,CASSPWNPREHYGYTF
NA,TRBV12-5,TRBJ2-3,many,TGTGCTAGTGGTTTGGTACGGAGCGGGTCCCTGGGTACGCAGTATTTT,CASGLVRSGSLGTQYF
NA,TRBV11-2,TRBJ2-3,many,TGTGCCAGCAGCGTAGCCTTTCGGGGGTCAGATACGCAGTATTTT,CASSVAFRGSDTQYF
TRBD1,TRBV5-1,TRBJ2-2,NA,TGCGCCAGCAGCTGGACAGGGAGTTCCGGGGAGCTGTTTTTT,CASSWTGSSGELFF
NA,TRBV24-1,TRBJ2-7,NA,TGTGCCACCAGTGATTTCGCGGCTTGCGTTAAGGCCGAGCAGTACTTC,CATSDFAACVKAEQYF
TRBD2,TRBV7-8,TRBJ2-3,few,TGTGCCAGCAGCTTTGGCCTAGCGGGGGGTAATACGCAGTATTTT,CASSFGLAGGNTQYF
NA,TRBV7-9,TRBJ2-7,many,TGTGCCAGCATGCCCCGGACAACTAGCTCCTACGAGCAGTACTTC,CASMPRTTSSYEQYF
TRBD1,TRBV12-3/TRBV12-4,TRBJ1-1,many,TGTGCCAGCAGACTCGGACAGGGGGCCATTCGCCCTGAAGCTTTCTTT,CASRLGQGAIRPEAFF
TRBD1,TRBV5-8,TRBJ1-5,many,TGTGCCAGCAGCCGGGACAGTCAGAATCAGCCCCAGCATTTT,CASSRDSQNQPQHF
TRBD1,TRBV29-1,TRBJ2-1,few,TGCAGCGTTGCATCCCTTCTGAGGACAGGGGTTCGCAATGAGCAGTTCTTC,CSVASLLRTGVRNEQFF
NA,TRBV7-3,TRBJ1-3,few,TGTGCCAGCAGCTCAGGCACAGGGGGAAACACCATATATTTT,CASSSGTGGNTIYF
NA,TRBV10-3,TRBJ2-7,NA,TGTGCCATCAGCAGGCAAACCTACGAGCAGTACTTC,CAISRQTYEQYF
TRBD1,TRBV20-1,TRBJ1-1,many,TGCAGTGCTAGGGGGACAGGGGATATCGGTGAAGCTTTCTTT,CSARGTGDIGEAFF
NA,TRBV29-1,TRBJ1-1,NA,TGCAGCGTTGGACAGGCGAACACTGAAGCTTTCTTT,CSVGQANTEAFF
NA,TRBV6-5,TRBJ2-1,many,TGTGCCAGCAGGAGGGACGGTGGAGAACTTCTATACAATGAGCAGTTCTTC,CASRRDGGELLYNEQFF
NA,TRBV29-1,TRBJ2-3,many,TGCAGCGTTGAATCAGGTCGGACGCACCCAGATACGCAGTATTTT,CSVESGRTHPDTQYF
NA,TRBV4-1,TRBJ1-1,many,TGCGCCAGCAGCCAATTCTACATGAACACTGAAGCTTTCTTT,CASSQFYMNTEAFF
NA,TRBV12-3/TRBV12-4,TRBJ1-1,few,TGTGCCAGCAGTTTAGACGGGTCGAACACTGAAGCTTTCTTT,CASSLDGSNTEAFF
NA,TRBV12-3/TRBV12-4,TRBJ1-1,NA,TGTGCCAGCAGAAAATTCGGTAAGACTGAAGCTTTCTTT,CASRKFGKTEAFF
NA,TRBV5-4,TRBJ2-2,NA,TGTGCCAGCAGCCCTCCGCGGGGGAACACCGGGGAGCTGTTTTTT,CASSPPRGNTGELFF
NA,TRBV3-1,TRBJ2-4,few,TGTGCCAGCAGCCAAGCAGGAGCCAAAAACATTCAGTACTTC,CASSQAGAKNIQYF
NA,TRBV18,TRBJ2-4,many,TGTGCCAGCTCACCACCGAGGGAGCCGGACAAAAACATTCAGTACTTC,CASSPPREPDKNIQYF
NA,TRBV5-6,TRBJ1-2,many,TGTGCCAGCAGCTTGGGGGCGCGCTATGGCTACACCTTC,CASSLGARYGYTF
TRBD1,TRBV28,TRBJ1-2,many,TGTGCCAGCAGTTCCGGACAGGGGCCGAGCCATTATGGCTACACCTTC,CASSSGQGPSHYGYTF
NA,TRBV7-9,TRBJ1-2,many,TGTGCCAGCAGCTTATCTACAGATACCTACACCTTC,CASSLSTDTYTF
NA,TRBV28,TRBJ1-4,few,TGTGCCACTATGAGTGTTGGGGGGATTCGGGAAAAACTGTTTTTT,CATMSVGGIREKLFF
NA,TRBV4-3,TRBJ1-6,many,TGCGCCAGCAGCCAAGACGGGACATCTAATTCACCCCTCCACTTT,CASSQDGTSNSPLHF
TRBD2,TRBV4-1,TRBJ2-1,NA,TGCGCCAGCAGCCAACGGCCGGGACTAGCGGTCGACAATGAGCAGTTCTTC,CASSQRPGLAVDNEQFF
TRBD1,TRBV7-3,TRBJ1-3,few,TGTGCCAGCAGCTTAACTACAGGGGCTGGAAACACCATATATTTT,CASSLTTGAGNTIYF
NA,TRBV28,TRBJ2-7,NA,TGTGCCAGCAGTTTGCCTCTCAGGGACTACGAGCAGTACTTC,CASSLPLRDYEQYF
TRBD1,TRBV7-9,TRBJ1-3,few,TGTGCCAGCAGTATCGGACAGGGTGGAAACACCATATATTTT,CASSIGQGGNTIYF
TRBD2,TRBV2,TRBJ2-2,few,TGTGCCAGCAGTACTAGCGGGGGTGACACCGGGGAGCTGTTTTTT,CASSTSGGDTGELFF
NA,TRBV7-9,TRBJ1-1,NA,TGTGCCAGCACCCTCACGGGAACTGAAGCTTTCTTT,CASTLTGTEAFF
TRBD1,TRBV7-3,TRBJ1-6,NA,TGTGCCAGCAGCTTAACGGGACAGGGGAATTCACCCCTCCACTTT,CASSLTGQGNSPLHF
NA,TRBV19,TRBJ2-1,many,TGTGCCAGTAGTAACCAGCGACCGTCCTACAATGAGCAGTTCTTC,CASSNQRPSYNEQFF
NA,TRBV7-2,TRBJ1-2,few,TGTGCCAGCAGCGATAGGCGACAGTATGGCTACACCTTC,CASSDRRQYGYTF
NA,TRBV15,TRBJ1-2,many,TGTGCCACCAGCAGAGATTCCGAAGGAAGGTCAGGCTACACCTTC,CATSRDSEGRSGYTF
NA,TRBV14,TRBJ1-3,few,TGTGCCAGCAGTGTAAGGATGACAGGCAAAGGAAACACCATATATTTT,CASSVRMTGKGNTIYF